A selection of T cell receptor beta chains follows, all from one sample in a study of blood T cell repertoires in COVID-19. The method was immunoSEQ multiplex PCR; TCRdb's version includes in-frame clones alone and lacks a portion of them. The profile shows 70,000 to 80,000 clones, about 80% of them singletons. The sample comprised peripheral blood. The receptors originated from a human donor in a cohort sampled during active COVID-19. CDR3s include the opening cysteine and the closing phenylalanine or tryptophan. The D gene is left open where the match is weak. Some rows have no size entry. The others give once, few or many, or a class for an expanded clone.

d_call: -
j_call: TRBJ1-5
v_call: TRBV7-6
clone_size: few
cdr3_length: 15
cdr3_aa: CASSPESYSNQPQHF
cdr3_nt: TGTGCCAGCAGCCCTGAATCCTATAGCAATCAGCCCCAGCATTTT

d_call: -
j_call: TRBJ1-5
v_call: TRBV28
clone_size: -
cdr3_length: 15
cdr3_aa: CASSRTALSNQPQHF
cdr3_nt: TGTGCCAGCAGTAGGACAGCCCTTAGCAATCAGCCCCAGCATTTT

d_call: -
j_call: TRBJ1-2
v_call: TRBV6-5
clone_size: -
cdr3_length: 13
cdr3_aa: CASRATGIYGYTF
cdr3_nt: TGTGCCAGCAGGGCAACAGGCATCTATGGCTACACCTTC

d_call: -
j_call: TRBJ2-7
v_call: TRBV6-5
clone_size: once
cdr3_length: 15
cdr3_aa: CASSYAMMGSYEQYF
cdr3_nt: TGTGCCAGCAGTTACGCCATGATGGGGAGCTACGAGCAGTACTTC

d_call: TRBD1
j_call: TRBJ1-4
v_call: TRBV6-1
clone_size: -
cdr3_length: 16
cdr3_aa: CASSERTGGDDEKLFF
cdr3_nt: TGTGCCAGCAGTGAAAGAACAGGGGGCGACGATGAAAAACTGTTTTTT

d_call: -
j_call: TRBJ1-5
v_call: TRBV24-1
clone_size: few
cdr3_length: 13
cdr3_aa: CATSGIGEQPQHF
cdr3_nt: TGTGCCACCAGTGGCATAGGGGAACAGCCCCAGCATTTT

d_call: TRBD1
j_call: TRBJ2-5
v_call: TRBV6-1
clone_size: -
cdr3_length: 15
cdr3_aa: CASSDPAGGQETQYF
cdr3_nt: TGTGCCAGCAGTGACCCTGCAGGGGGCCAAGAGACCCAGTACTTC

d_call: -
j_call: TRBJ2-1
v_call: TRBV2
clone_size: -
cdr3_length: 15
cdr3_aa: CASSLEQGSYNEQFF
cdr3_nt: TGTGCCAGCAGTTTGGAACAGGGCTCCTACAATGAGCAGTTCTTC

d_call: TRBD1
j_call: TRBJ2-7
v_call: TRBV9
clone_size: -
cdr3_length: 15
cdr3_aa: CASSVAGTGLSKQYF
cdr3_nt: TGTGCCAGCAGCGTCGCCGGGACAGGTCTTTCGAAGCAGTACTTC

d_call: -
j_call: TRBJ2-5
v_call: TRBV14
clone_size: -
cdr3_length: 14
cdr3_aa: CASSPLGQEETQYF
cdr3_nt: TGTGCCAGCAGCCCCCTGGGGCAGGAAGAGACCCAGTACTTC

d_call: -
j_call: TRBJ1-5
v_call: TRBV6-2/TRBV6-3
clone_size: -
cdr3_length: 14
cdr3_aa: CASSYSTGAQPQHF
cdr3_nt: TGTGCCAGCAGTTACTCGACTGGGGCTCAGCCCCAGCATTTT

d_call: -
j_call: TRBJ1-2
v_call: TRBV5-1
clone_size: -
cdr3_length: 14
cdr3_aa: CASSLDSIAYGYTF
cdr3_nt: TGCGCCAGCAGCTTGGACAGCATCGCCTATGGCTACACCTTC

d_call: TRBD2
j_call: TRBJ2-1
v_call: TRBV28
clone_size: -
cdr3_length: 15
cdr3_aa: CASSPTGLALNEQFF
cdr3_nt: TGTGCCAGCAGTCCCACGGGACTAGCACTCAATGAGCAGTTCTTC

d_call: -
j_call: TRBJ2-6
v_call: TRBV28
clone_size: -
cdr3_length: 15
cdr3_aa: CASSRASSGANVLTF
cdr3_nt: TGTGCCAGCAGCAGGGCAAGCTCTGGGGCCAACGTCCTGACTTTC

d_call: -
j_call: TRBJ2-7
v_call: TRBV14
clone_size: -
cdr3_length: 13
cdr3_aa: CASSRGRWDEQYF
cdr3_nt: TGTGCCAGCAGCCGAGGAAGGTGGGACGAGCAGTACTTC

d_call: -
j_call: TRBJ2-3
v_call: TRBV5-6
clone_size: -
cdr3_length: 15
cdr3_aa: CASSSAAGGTDTQYF
cdr3_nt: TGTGCCAGCAGCTCGGCTGCCGGAGGCACAGATACGCAGTATTTT

d_call: TRBD1
j_call: TRBJ2-7
v_call: TRBV5-5
clone_size: -
cdr3_length: 14
cdr3_aa: CASSTLAGGGEQYF
cdr3_nt: TGTGCCAGCAGCACCCTGGCAGGGGGTGGTGAGCAGTACTTC

d_call: -
j_call: TRBJ2-1
v_call: TRBV7-8
clone_size: few
cdr3_length: 16
cdr3_aa: CASSLGLTTIYNEQFF
cdr3_nt: TGTGCCAGCAGCTTAGGTCTAACTACCATTTACAATGAGCAGTTCTTC

d_call: -
j_call: TRBJ1-4
v_call: TRBV28
clone_size: -
cdr3_length: 14
cdr3_aa: CASSLRQGNEKLFF
cdr3_nt: TGTGCCAGCAGTTTGCGGCAGGGTAACGAAAAACTGTTTTTT

d_call: TRBD1
j_call: TRBJ1-1
v_call: TRBV9
clone_size: -
cdr3_length: 14
cdr3_aa: CASSRTGRNTEAFF
cdr3_nt: TGTGCCAGCAGCAGGACAGGTCGGAACACTGAAGCTTTCTTT

d_call: TRBD2
j_call: TRBJ2-7
v_call: TRBV20-1
clone_size: -
cdr3_length: 10
cdr3_aa: CSGGRDEQYF
cdr3_nt: TGCAGTGGGGGGAGGGACGAGCAGTACTTC

d_call: -
j_call: TRBJ1-1
v_call: TRBV10-3
clone_size: -
cdr3_length: 12
cdr3_aa: CAIQGIGTEAFF
cdr3_nt: TGTGCCATACAGGGAATAGGCACTGAAGCTTTCTTT

d_call: -
j_call: TRBJ2-1
v_call: TRBV5-1
clone_size: -
cdr3_length: 15
cdr3_aa: CASSRGTEDYNEQFF
cdr3_nt: TGCGCCAGCAGTCGGGGGACGGAGGATTACAATGAGCAGTTCTTC

d_call: -
j_call: TRBJ1-6
v_call: TRBV5-1
clone_size: -
cdr3_length: 16
cdr3_aa: CASSLVPGQTNSPLHF
cdr3_nt: TGCGCCAGCAGCTTGGTCCCAGGACAGACGAATTCACCCCTCCACTTT

d_call: TRBD1
j_call: TRBJ1-2
v_call: TRBV27
clone_size: -
cdr3_length: 16
cdr3_aa: CASSFSLTGGDYGYTF
cdr3_nt: TGTGCCAGCAGTTTCTCCCTGACAGGGGGCGACTATGGCTACACCTTC

d_call: -
j_call: TRBJ2-7
v_call: TRBV5-6
clone_size: -
cdr3_length: 13
cdr3_aa: CASSKSPTYEQYF
cdr3_nt: TGTGCCAGCAGCAAAAGTCCTACCTACGAGCAGTACTTC

d_call: TRBD1
j_call: TRBJ2-7
v_call: TRBV27
clone_size: -
cdr3_length: 15
cdr3_aa: CASSSTGTAPYEQYF
cdr3_nt: TGTGCCAGCAGTTCCACCGGGACAGCACCCTACGAGCAGTACTTC

d_call: TRBD1
j_call: TRBJ2-5
v_call: TRBV29-1
clone_size: once
cdr3_length: 12
cdr3_aa: CSAGDRAETQYF
cdr3_nt: TGCAGCGCCGGGGACAGGGCGGAGACCCAGTACTTC

d_call: TRBD1
j_call: TRBJ1-5
v_call: TRBV28
clone_size: -
cdr3_length: 15
cdr3_aa: CASSFQGAPIRPQHF
cdr3_nt: TGTGCCAGCAGTTTCCAGGGGGCCCCCATCCGGCCCCAGCATTTT

d_call: -
j_call: TRBJ1-3
v_call: TRBV5-1
clone_size: -
cdr3_length: 14
cdr3_aa: CASSPGASRDTIYF
cdr3_nt: TGCGCCAGCAGCCCAGGGGCCTCCCGGGACACCATATATTTT

d_call: TRBD1
j_call: TRBJ2-5
v_call: TRBV7-9
clone_size: -
cdr3_length: 19
cdr3_aa: CASSRTGTGGWGPRETQYF
cdr3_nt: TGTGCCAGCAGCCGAACCGGGACAGGGGGATGGGGGCCTAGAGAGACCCAGTACTTC

d_call: TRBD1
j_call: TRBJ2-7
v_call: TRBV5-1
clone_size: -
cdr3_length: 14
cdr3_aa: CASSPGTGGREQYF
cdr3_nt: TGCGCCAGCAGTCCCGGGACAGGGGGCCGCGAGCAGTACTTC

d_call: TRBD2
j_call: TRBJ2-7
v_call: TRBV6-5
clone_size: -
cdr3_length: 14
cdr3_aa: CASKRGGSGNEQYF
cdr3_nt: TGTGCCAGCAAACGGGGCGGGAGTGGCAACGAGCAGTACTTC

d_call: -
j_call: TRBJ2-5
v_call: TRBV4-2
clone_size: -
cdr3_length: 15
cdr3_aa: CASSHAGLLEETQYF
cdr3_nt: TGTGCCAGCAGCCACGCCGGACTCCTGGAGGAGACCCAGTACTTC

d_call: TRBD1
j_call: TRBJ1-2
v_call: TRBV19
clone_size: -
cdr3_length: 15
cdr3_aa: CASSIQLQGAYGYTF
cdr3_nt: TGTGCCAGTAGTATCCAACTACAGGGGGCCTATGGCTACACCTTC

d_call: -
j_call: TRBJ2-1
v_call: TRBV11-3
clone_size: -
cdr3_length: 13
cdr3_aa: CASSLADNREQFF
cdr3_nt: TGTGCCAGCAGCTTAGCGGACAACCGTGAGCAGTTCTTC

d_call: -
j_call: TRBJ1-1
v_call: TRBV29-1
clone_size: -
cdr3_length: 13
cdr3_aa: CSVVTVRNTEAFF
cdr3_nt: TGCAGCGTGGTGACAGTACGGAACACTGAAGCTTTCTTT

d_call: -
j_call: TRBJ1-1
v_call: TRBV7-6
clone_size: -
cdr3_length: 15
cdr3_aa: CASSLGPRRNTEAFF
cdr3_nt: TGTGCCAGCAGCTTAGGCCCCAGAAGGAACACTGAAGCTTTCTTT

d_call: TRBD1
j_call: TRBJ1-6
v_call: TRBV3-1/TRBV3-2
clone_size: -
cdr3_length: 15
cdr3_aa: CASSQRGQGTAPLHF
cdr3_nt: TGTGCCAGCAGCCAAAGGGGACAGGGTACGGCACCCCTCCACTTT

d_call: -
j_call: TRBJ2-2
v_call: TRBV6-6
clone_size: -
cdr3_length: 14
cdr3_aa: CASSYSRTTGELFF
cdr3_nt: TGTGCCAGCAGTTATTCCAGAACCACCGGGGAGCTGTTTTTT

d_call: -
j_call: TRBJ1-2
v_call: TRBV5-5
clone_size: -
cdr3_length: 13
cdr3_aa: CASSLEGTPRYTF
cdr3_nt: TGTGCCAGCAGCTTGGAAGGGACACCGAGGTACACCTTC

d_call: -
j_call: TRBJ2-6
v_call: TRBV2
clone_size: -
cdr3_length: 15
cdr3_aa: CASSRDSSGANVLTF
cdr3_nt: TGTGCCAGCAGTCGGGATTCCTCTGGGGCCAACGTCCTGACTTTC

d_call: -
j_call: TRBJ1-1
v_call: TRBV6-5
clone_size: -
cdr3_length: 14
cdr3_aa: CASSPRAPSTEAFF
cdr3_nt: TGTGCCAGCAGTCCGCGGGCCCCCAGCACTGAAGCTTTCTTT

d_call: -
j_call: TRBJ1-3
v_call: TRBV4-1
clone_size: -
cdr3_length: 16
cdr3_aa: CASSQVGTGTGNTIYF
cdr3_nt: TGCGCCAGCAGCCAAGTGGGAACAGGGACTGGAAACACCATATATTTT

d_call: -
j_call: TRBJ2-1
v_call: TRBV5-1
clone_size: -
cdr3_length: 14
cdr3_aa: CASMGLSSYNEQFF
cdr3_nt: TGCGCCAGCATGGGCCTAAGCTCCTACAATGAGCAGTTCTTC

d_call: TRBD1
j_call: TRBJ2-7
v_call: TRBV10-3
clone_size: -
cdr3_length: 12
cdr3_aa: CAISPTGEEQYF
cdr3_nt: TGTGCCATCAGCCCGACAGGGGAGGAGCAGTACTTC

d_call: TRBD1
j_call: TRBJ2-2
v_call: TRBV28
clone_size: -
cdr3_length: 14
cdr3_aa: CASRGQVKSGELFF
cdr3_nt: TGTGCCAGCCGCGGACAGGTTAAGAGTGGGGAGCTGTTTTTT

d_call: -
j_call: TRBJ1-3
v_call: TRBV4-1
clone_size: -
cdr3_length: 12
cdr3_aa: CASSRGRNTIYF
cdr3_nt: TGCGCCAGCAGCCGAGGAAGAAACACCATATATTTT

d_call: -
j_call: TRBJ2-5
v_call: TRBV24-1
clone_size: -
cdr3_length: 17
cdr3_aa: CATSDPLGGSSGETQYF
cdr3_nt: TGTGCCACCAGTGATCCTCTTGGGGGCTCATCGGGGGAGACCCAGTACTTC

d_call: TRBD1
j_call: TRBJ1-4
v_call: TRBV28
clone_size: -
cdr3_length: 15
cdr3_aa: CASRSTGGANEKLFF
cdr3_nt: TGTGCCAGCAGGTCTACAGGGGGAGCTAATGAAAAACTGTTTTTT

d_call: TRBD2
j_call: TRBJ2-1
v_call: TRBV29-1
clone_size: -
cdr3_length: 17
cdr3_aa: CSVVVAGGPGSYNEQFF
cdr3_nt: TGCAGCGTTGTAGTGGCGGGAGGGCCTGGGTCCTACAATGAGCAGTTCTTC

d_call: TRBD1
j_call: TRBJ2-3
v_call: TRBV25-1
clone_size: -
cdr3_length: 15
cdr3_aa: CASSAHRGPTDTQYF
cdr3_nt: TGTGCCAGCAGTGCACACAGGGGGCCCACAGATACGCAGTATTTT

d_call: TRBD1
j_call: TRBJ1-2
v_call: TRBV11-3
clone_size: -
cdr3_length: 20
cdr3_aa: CASSLDRGQGVPLNVYGYTF
cdr3_nt: TGTGCCAGCAGCTTAGATAGGGGACAGGGTGTCCCTTTGAACGTCTATGGCTACACCTTC

d_call: TRBD1
j_call: TRBJ2-2
v_call: TRBV19
clone_size: -
cdr3_length: 14
cdr3_aa: CASRTGAPTGELFF
cdr3_nt: TGTGCCAGTAGGACAGGGGCGCCCACCGGGGAGCTGTTTTTT

d_call: TRBD1
j_call: TRBJ1-4
v_call: TRBV5-5
clone_size: -
cdr3_length: 18
cdr3_aa: CASSSKPGTGGSNEKLFF
cdr3_nt: TGTGCCAGCAGCTCAAAGCCCGGGACAGGGGGCTCTAATGAAAAACTGTTTTTT

d_call: -
j_call: TRBJ2-2
v_call: TRBV13
clone_size: -
cdr3_length: 16
cdr3_aa: CASSLGRGGMAGELFF
cdr3_nt: TGTGCCAGCAGCTTAGGAAGAGGCGGGATGGCCGGGGAGCTGTTTTTT